What follows are 18 T cell receptor beta chains derived from one specimen sequenced in a study of identifying expanded T cells in peripheral blood. Profiling relied on immunoSEQ multiplex PCR, and the TCRdb table lists in-frame clones only, not all of them. The sample consists of roughly 63,000 clones, around 83% of them appearing once. The material sequenced was blood. The receptors shown here come from a person aged 18-70 years in good health.

The rearrangement uses TRBV7-9 and TRBJ2-3; D uncertain. The ends were cut back, 4 bases at V and 3 bases at J, with 11 bases in the middle. Looked up from germline, CDR1 is SEHNR and CDR2 is FQNEAQ (reference sequence). The CDR3 has 14 amino acids. The CDR3 region is CASSSRQPTDTQYF. The DNA of the CDR3 is TGTGCCAGCAGCTCGCGACAACCTACAGATACGCAGTATTTT.

This clone was detected only once. The chain is built from TRBV11-2 and TRBJ1-5; D ambiguous. The CDR3 has 15 amino acids. Per germline, CDR1 SGHAT and CDR2 FQNNGV. The V end lost 5 bases, the J end lost 3 bases, and 14 bases lay between the germline ends. The CDR3 sequence: CASSPGTANNQPQHF. As DNA, the CDR3 is TGTGCCAGCAGCCCCGGTACAGCCAACAATCAGCCCCAGCATTTT.

The chain carries TRBV19 and TRBJ1-5; 8 bases line up with TRBD1. Germline assignment: CDR1 LNHDA and CDR2 SQIVND (reference sequence). V lost 1 base, J lost 0 bases, and 5 bases stayed unmatched. CDR3 length: 17 residues. CDR3 bases: TGTGCCAGTAGTATAGGACAGGGGACTTATAGCAATCAGCCCCAGCATTTT. Translated, it gives CASSIGQGTYSNQPQHF.

The chain uses TRBV11-3 and TRBJ2-7, with D perhaps matching TRBD1 (6 bases). CDR1 is SGHNT and CDR2 is YENEEA in the germline V gene. V lost 5 bases, J lost 1 base, and 12 bases lay in between. This CDR3 region has 14 residues. The CDR3 sequence: CASSSNRESYEQYF. DNA for the CDR3: TGTGCCAGCAGCAGTAACAGGGAGTCCTACGAGCAGTACTTC. Full variable domain (rest looked up from reference TRBV11-3 and TRBJ2-7): EAGVVQSPRYKIIEKKQPVAFWCNPISGHNTLYWYLQNLGQGPELLIRYENEEAVDDSQLPKDRFSAERLKGVDSTLKIQPAELGDSAVYLCASSSNRESYEQYFGPGTRLTVT.

This clone was seen only once. V is TRBV9 and J is TRBJ1-1; D remains ambiguous. Germline loops: CDR1 SGDLS, CDR2 YYNGEE. This CDR3 contains 14 residues. The V end was cut by 3 bases, the J end by 0 bases, with 9 bases between. In DNA, the CDR3 is TGTGCCAGCAGCGCACAGACGTTGAACACTGAAGCTTTCTTT. Residues: CASSAQTLNTEAFF.

The chain uses TRBV2 and TRBJ1-1, with D maybe TRBD1 (5 bases). The CDR3 consists of 16 residues. Trimming left V 6 bases short and J 2 bases short, with 19 bases between. From germline, CDR1 is SNHLY and CDR2 FYNNEI. CDR3 residues: CASSLDPGGINTEAFF. The CDR3 region has the DNA TGTGCCAGCAGCCTGGATCCGGGGGGAATAAACACTGAAGCTTTCTTT.

In regard to this clone: An end of the junction differs from the germline gene, which may be a read error. The rearrangement links TRBV5-1 to TRBJ1-2; D unclear. The germline V gene has CDR1 SGHRS and CDR2 YFSETQ. The CDR3 covers 11 residues. The CDR3 region is CASSFNYGYTF. DNA for the CDR3: TGTGCCAGCAGCTTTAACTATGGCTACACCTTC.

CDR3 sequence (DNA): TGTGCCTGCTGTAACACTGAAGCTTTCTTT. This codes for CACCNTEAFF. This chain connects TRBV30 to TRBJ1-1; D unclear. Germline lookup yields CDR1 GTSNPN and CDR2 SVGIG (reference sequence). The CDR3 length is 10 residues. With 6 bases removed from V and 2 bases from J, the gap between germline ends came to 4 bases.

This clone showed up just a few times. The chain recombines TRBV2 with TRBJ2-7; D ambiguous. V was pared by 4 bases and J by 3 bases, with 4 bases between. Germline assignment: CDR1 SNHLY and CDR2 FYNNEI. CDR3 length: 11 amino acids. The CDR3 sequence: CASSAIYEQYF. Written as DNA, the CDR3 is TGTGCCAGCAGTGCCATCTACGAGCAGTACTTC. The full variable domain, with the rest looked up from reference TRBV2 and TRBJ2-7, is EPEVTQTPSHQVTQMGQEVILRCVPISNHLYFYWYRQILGQKVEFLVSFYNNEISEKSEIFDDQFSVERPDGSNFTLKIRSTKLEDSAMYFCASSAIYEQYFGPGTRLTVT.

The rearrangement links TRBV10-2 to TRBJ1-3; D is undetermined. From germline, CDR1 is WSHSY and CDR2 SAAADI. The CDR3 runs to 14 residues. V lost 6 bases, J lost 3 bases, and 12 bases lay in between. CDR3 DNA sequence: TGCGCCAGCAGGGGTTGGGGTTTTGGAAACACCATATATTTT. Translating gives CASRGWGFGNTIYF.

The genes are TRBV19 and TRBJ1-2; 7 bases fit TRBD1. The CDR3 has 13 amino acids. Germline CDR1 is LNHDA and CDR2 is SQIVND (reference sequence). V shed 5 bases, J shed 3 bases, and the junction held 3 bases outside the gene matches. This CDR3 reads CASSRQGDYGYTF. As DNA, the CDR3 is TGTGCCAGTAGTCGACAGGGTGACTATGGCTACACCTTC.

The chain employs TRBV15 and TRBJ2-5; the match to TRBD1 covers 9 bases. Germline CDR1 and CDR2: LNHNV and YYDKDF (reference sequence). V lost 2 bases, J lost 3 bases, and 4 bases stayed unmatched. This CDR3 is built from 15 residues. The CDR3 bases are TGTGCCACCAGCAGACCGGGACAGGGTAAAGAGACCCAGTACTTC. It encodes CATSRPGQGKETQYF.

The V gene is TRBV6-4, the J gene TRBJ2-1; either TRBD1 or TRBD2 may fit D (5 bases each). There are 15 residues in the CDR3. V lost 3 bases and J lost 5, with 14 bases in between. Germline V gene sequence: CDR1 MRHNA, CDR2 SNTAGT. The CDR3 spells CASSEFGGRNNEQFF. Written as DNA, the CDR3 is TGTGCCAGCAGTGAATTTGGGGGACGAAACAATGAGCAGTTCTTC.

This rearrangement joins TRBV29-1 to TRBJ1-3; D remains unclear. CDR1 and CDR2 from the germline V gene are SQVTM and ANQGSEA. V was pared by 7 bases and J by 0 bases, with 7 bases between. The CDR3 is 12 residues long. The CDR3 loop is CSATLSGNTIYF. Here the CDR3 DNA reads TGCAGCGCCACGCTCTCTGGAAACACCATATATTTT. The whole variable domain, filled in from reference TRBV29-1 and TRBJ1-3, reads SAVISQKPSRDICQRGTSLTIQCQVDSQVTMMFWYRQQPGQSLTLIATANQGSEATYESGFVIDKFPISRPNLTFSTLTVSNMSPEDSSIYLCSATLSGNTIYFGEGSWLTVV.

This clone came up a few times. At one of its ends the junction is not consistent with the germline gene, which may arise from a read error. The V call is TRBV7-9, the J call TRBJ2-2; 7 nucleotides line up with TRBD2. The CDR3 is made up of 16 amino acids. Germline V lookup: CDR1 SEHNR, CDR2 FQNEAQ (reference sequence). The CDR3 nucleotides are TGTGCCAGCAGTTTAGACGGGACTACCTTGACCGGGGAGCTGTTTTTT. Protein: CASSLDGTTLTGELFF.

This sequence joins TRBV19 and TRBJ1-2; TRBD1 aligns across 9 bases. From germline, CDR1 is LNHDA and CDR2 SQIVND (reference sequence). The trim removed 9 bases at V and 7 bases at J, leaving 15 bases unmatched. This CDR3 region has 15 residues. CDR3 region: CASRGTGQGLSGYTF. CDR3 bases: TGTGCCAGCCGGGGGACGGGACAGGGTTTGAGTGGCTACACCTTC. Filled out from reference TRBV19 and TRBJ1-2, the complete variable domain reads DGGITQSPKYLFRKEGQNVTLSCEQNLNHDAMYWYRQDPGQGLRLIYYSQIVNDFQKGDIAEGYSVSREKKESFPLTVTSAQKNPTAFYLCASRGTGQGLSGYTFGSGTRLTVV.

The chain couples TRBV6-6 to TRBJ2-1; 7 bases map to TRBD2. Germline CDR1 and CDR2: MNHNY and SVGAGI (reference sequence). CDR3 size: 11 residues. The CDR3 loop reads CASGRYNEQFF. CDR3 DNA sequence: TGTGCTAGCGGGCGCTACAATGAGCAGTTCTTC.

This clone was recorded once. This chain uses TRBV5-5 with TRBJ2-7; D not certain. V was cut by 2 bases and J by 0 bases, with 6 bases left in between. The CDR3 loop spans 13 amino acids. CDR1 SGHKS and CDR2 YYEKEE come from the germline V gene (reference sequence). CDR3 protein: CASSFDVSYEQYF. CDR3 DNA: TGTGCCAGCAGCTTCGATGTCTCCTACGAGCAGTACTTC.